These 18 T cell receptor beta chains were all obtained from the same sample, sequenced in a study of regulatory T cells in long-lasting Graves disease. Time point here: newly diagnosed GD, antithyroid drugs for less than 3 months. PBMCs provided the RNA from which the TCR library was made. Investigators prepared the TCR beta libraries by applying iRepertoire HTBI primers and Arm-PCR of CDR3 regions. MiXCR, run by TCRdb on the multiplex PCR reads, gives a single entry per CDR3 protein. The table records hundreds of thousands of distinct CDR3 sequences, 15% to 20% of them present only once. The same sample was also used in a study of T cells in Graves' hyperthyroidism and ophthalmopathy.

The sequenced sample was peripheral blood mononuclear cells (PBMCs), obtained at new diagnosis, from a patient treated with antithyroid drugs. These receptors all stem from a man aged 18-30 years with Graves disease.

Remarks on this clonotype: This is likely an artifact of a read error, given a far larger clone one base away. V and J are TRBV7-8 and TRBJ2-3; D uncertain. The J call may be in error: the DNA end matches TRBJ1-1 better. The CDR3 is made up of 13 amino acids. Per the germline V gene, CDR1 is SGHVS and CDR2 is FQNEAQ. The CDR3 DNA is TGTGCCAGCAGCCACGGAAGCCACACTGGAGCTTTCTTT. Translation gives CASSHGSHTGAFF.

This clonotype was seen many times. The CDR3, as DNA: TGTGCCAGCGCTCTCGGGACAGGGGGTGAAGAGGGGGAGACCCAGTACTTC. Translated, it gives CASALGTGGEEGETQYF. The V gene is TRBV11-2, the J gene TRBJ2-5; 11 nucleotides match TRBD1. V gave up 8 bases and J gave up 5 bases; unmatched junction bases: 16. This CDR3 is built from 17 residues. CDR1 SGHAT and CDR2 FQNNGV come from the germline V gene.

The chain links TRBV5-1 to TRBJ2-5, with 10 nucleotides matching TRBD2. CDR1 is SGHRS and CDR2 is YFSETQ in the germline V gene. The V gene end was trimmed by 5 bases and the J gene end by 5 bases; junction bases not matched to a gene: 9. The CDR3 is 15 amino acids. CDR3 DNA: TGCGCCAGCAGGCCCGCTAGCGGGAGCCCGGAGACCCAGTACTTC. Amino acids: CASRPASGSPETQYF. The full variable domain, in which reference TRBV5-1 and TRBJ2-5 provide the parts outside the CDR3, is KAGVTQTPRYLIKTRGQQVTLSCSPISGHRSVSWYQQTPGQGLQFLFEYFSETQRNKGNFPGRFSGRQFSNSRSEMNVSTLELGDSALYLCASRPASGSPETQYFGPGTRLLVL.

This clonotype has ten or more counts. The gene calls are TRBV2 and TRBJ1-1, with D possibly being TRBD1 (5 bases). Deletions cut 4 bases from V and 3 bases from J, with 6 bases between. Germline values: CDR1 SNHLY, CDR2 FYNNEI. The length of the CDR3 is 12 residues. CDR3 protein: CASSGGDTEAFF. In DNA, the CDR3 is TGTGCCAGCAGTGGAGGGGACACTGAAGCTTTCTTT. The full variable domain, completed using reference TRBV2 and TRBJ1-1, is EPEVTQTPSHQVTQMGQEVILRCVPISNHLYFYWYRQILGQKVEFLVSFYNNEISEKSEIFDDQFSVERPDGSNFTLKIRSTKLEDSAMYFCASSGGDTEAFFGQGTRLTVV.

There are a few counts of this clonotype. With a much larger clone just one base away, this may be a read error. The chain joins TRBV27 to TRBJ1-1; possibly TRBD1 for D (5 bases). The CDR3 loop spans 15 amino acids. Germline values: CDR1 MNHEY, CDR2 SMNVEV (reference sequence). Here the CDR3 reads CTSSLSRQGNTEAFF. CDR3 nucleotide sequence: TGTACCAGCAGTTTATCGCGGCAGGGGAACACTGAAGCTTTCTTT.

This clonotype was picked up many times. V gene TRBV27 combines with J gene TRBJ1-6; unclear D gene. Germline loops: CDR1 MNHEY, CDR2 SMNVEV (reference sequence). There are 14 residues in the CDR3. V was clipped by 3 bases and J by 6 bases, with 9 bases between them. The DNA of the CDR3 is TGTGCCAGCAGTTTTTCGGGGTCTAATTCACCCCTCCACTTT. This gives the protein CASSFSGSNSPLHF.

This clonotype occurred many times. The J gene is TRBJ2-1, the V gene TRBV7-9; D remains ambiguous. Between the trimmed V and J ends, which lost 1 base and 15 bases, there was a span of 16 bases. This CDR3 contains 13 residues. Germline V gives CDR1 SEHNR, CDR2 FQNEAQ (reference sequence). CDR3 loop: CASSLVPVLIRFF. The CDR3 region has the DNA TGTGCCAGCAGCTTAGTCCCAGTCCTTATTCGGTTCTTC. Full variable domain (remainder filled in from reference TRBV7-9 and TRBJ2-1): DTGVSQNPRHKITKRGQNVTFRCDPISEHNRLYWYRQTLGQGPEFLTYFQNEAQLEKSRLLSDRFSAERPKGSFSTLEIQRTEQGDSAMYLCASSLVPVLIRFFGPGTRLTVL.

V gene TRBV5-1 combines with J gene TRBJ1-1; 7 nucleotides agree with TRBD1. CDR3 length equals 14 residues. V shed 5 bases and J 1 base; nucleotides not matched to a gene: 5. The germline V gene has CDR1 SGHRS and CDR2 YFSETQ. The CDR3 coding sequence is TGCGCCAGCAGGGTTGGACAGGCGAACACTGAAGCTTTCTTT. Translated: CASRVGQANTEAFF. The entire variable domain, with the rest obtained from reference TRBV5-1 and TRBJ1-1, is as follows: KAGVTQTPRYLIKTRGQQVTLSCSPISGHRSVSWYQQTPGQGLQFLFEYFSETQRNKGNFPGRFSGRQFSNSRSEMNVSTLELGDSALYLCASRVGQANTEAFFGQGTRLTVV.

This clonotype was detected a few times. The chain employs TRBV5-1 and TRBJ2-5; a possible D gene is TRBD1 (6 bases). This CDR3 has 18 residues. With 5 bases removed from V and 1 base from J, the gap between germline ends came to 24 bases. Germline V CDR1 and CDR2: SGHRS, YFSETQ. The CDR3, as DNA: TGCGCCAGCAGACCCGGGACAAGGACTTTGGGCTCCCAAGAGACCCAGTACTTC. Translation: CASRPGTRTLGSQETQYF.

This clonotype was found many times. The chain carries TRBV11-2 and TRBJ2-5, with 7 positions matching TRBD2. The V segment lost 1 base and the J segment 2 bases; nucleotides outside the gene matches: 4. CDR1 is SGHAT, CDR2 FQNNGV, per germline. CDR3 size: 15 residues. The CDR3: CASSLGPSGQETQYF. CDR3 bases: TGTGCCAGCAGCTTAGGACCTAGCGGACAAGAGACCCAGTACTTC. The full variable domain, with the rest looked up from reference TRBV11-2 and TRBJ2-5, is EAGVAQSPRYKIIEKRQSVAFWCNPISGHATLYWYQQILGQGPKLLIQFQNNGVVDDSQLPKDRFSAERLKGVDSTLKIQPAKLEDSAVYLCASSLGPSGQETQYFGPGTRLLVL.

This clonotype was found many times. The V gene is TRBV5-6, the J gene TRBJ2-2; TRBD1 agrees at 11 bases. This CDR3 has 18 residues. Trimming took 4 bases from V and 7 from J; bases not matched to a gene: 15. Germline V gene sequence: CDR1 SGHDT, CDR2 YYEEEE. CDR3 residues: CASSPTTTGQGVDGELFF. The CDR3 DNA reads TGTGCCAGCAGCCCAACGACTACGGGACAGGGGGTAGACGGGGAGCTGTTTTTT.

This clonotype occurred a few times. The chain carries TRBV7-9 and TRBJ2-5, with a possible D match to TRBD1 (5 bases). This CDR3 is built from 17 residues. Trimming took off 5 bases at V and 2 bases at J, with 21 bases between the two ends. Germline V CDR1 and CDR2: SEHNR, FQNEAQ (reference sequence). The CDR3 DNA reads as TGTGCCAGCAGCCCCCAAGGTCAGGGCCTCCTTCAAGAGACCCAGTACTTC. Translated: CASSPQGQGLLQETQYF.

This clonotype showed up many times. The chain links TRBV12-3 or TRBV12-4 to TRBJ2-3; D is perhaps TRBD2 (5 bases). Trimming pared 8 bases from V and 2 bases from J, leaving 14 bases between. The CDR3 is 14 residues long. CDR3 sequence (DNA): TGTGCCAGCGAGGACGGGGAGTCCACAGATACGCAGTATTTT. Residues: CASEDGESTDTQYF.

This clonotype was observed a handful of times. The gene calls are TRBV24-1 and TRBJ2-7, with 10 bases that match TRBD1. Germline trimming cut 4 bases from V and 6 bases from J; bases unmatched to any gene: 8. CDR3 size: 15 residues. The germline V gene encodes CDR1 KGHDR and CDR2 SFDVKD. The CDR3 bases are TGTGCCACCAGTGACCCCGGGACAGGGGCGTTCGAGCAGTACTTC. Translated, it gives CATSDPGTGAFEQYF.

This chain uses TRBV3-1 with TRBJ2-5; 7 nucleotides line up with TRBD2. CDR1 and CDR2 (germline): LGHDT, YNNKEL (reference sequence). The CDR3 runs 17 residues. V lost 2 bases to trimming and J lost 4 bases; unmatched junction nucleotides: 13. The CDR3 coding sequence is TGTGCCAGCAGCCAAAGGGGAGAGCGGGAAGGGAGAGAGACCCAGTACTTC. It encodes CASSQRGEREGRETQYF.

This clonotype appeared a few times. The chain joins TRBV20-1 to TRBJ2-3; 11 nucleotides match TRBD2. CDR3 length: 19 residues. Per germline, CDR1 DFQATT and CDR2 SNEGSKA (reference sequence). J lost 0 bases, V lost 3 bases, and 14 bases had no gene match. Here the CDR3 reads CSARTSGTSGAYSTDTQYF. In DNA form, the CDR3 reads TGCAGTGCTAGGACTAGCGGGACCTCTGGGGCTTATAGCACAGATACGCAGTATTTT.

This clonotype was seen at least ten times. J is TRBJ2-7 and V is TRBV6-2 or TRBV6-3; a weak D match, TRBD2 (5 bases). Germline CDR1 is MNHEY and CDR2 is SVGEGT. The CDR3 has 15 residues. The germline V and J ends were trimmed by 0 bases and 3 bases, with 12 bases remaining between them. The CDR3 loop is CASSYSLSVIYEQYF. The CDR3 coding sequence is TGTGCCAGCAGTTACTCGCTTAGCGTGATCTACGAGCAGTACTTC.

This clonotype was observed many times. CDR3 residues: CASTWGQDSTRVQYF. CDR3 in DNA: TGTGCCAGCACCTGGGGACAGGATAGTACTAGAGTTCAGTACTTC. This sequence joins TRBV28 and TRBJ2-4; 8 bases agree with TRBD1. V gave up 7 bases and J gave up 11 bases; unmatched junction bases: 16. The CDR3 sequence is 15 residues long. CDR1 is MDHEN and CDR2 is SYDVKM in the germline V gene.